These 28 T cell receptor beta chains originate from one sample sequenced in a study of blood T cell repertoires in COVID-19. The method was immunoSEQ multiplex PCR; TCRdb's version includes in-frame clones alone and lacks a portion of them. The sample lists under 200,000 clones; approximately 92% were seen once. The sequencing input was peripheral blood. Receptors were obtained from a man aged 45-60 years with acute or convalescent COVID-19.

V gene TRBV7-3 combines with J gene TRBJ2-2; possibly TRBD2 for D (6 bases). With 1 base removed from V and 4 bases from J, the gap between germline ends came to 13 bases. Germline-derived CDR1 and CDR2 are SGHTA and FQGTGA. The CDR3 length is 16 residues. In DNA, the CDR3 is TGTGCCAGCAGCTTAAGGGCGGCGGGGACCACCGGGGAGCTGTTTTTT. Protein sequence: CASSLRAAGTTGELFF.

This clone was seen once. This sequence joins TRBV7-2 and TRBJ2-3, with D possibly being TRBD2 (5 bases). CDR3 size: 14 residues. V lost 3 bases and J 8 bases, leaving 15 bases between the germline ends. Germline loops: CDR1 SGHTA, CDR2 FQGNSA. CDR3 nucleotides: TGTGCCAGCAGCTTGGAAAAGGCTCGGGGTACGCAGTATTTT. Translated: CASSLEKARGTQYF. Full variable domain (rest looked up from reference TRBV7-2 and TRBJ2-3): GAGVSQSPSNKVTEKGKDVELRCDPISGHTALYWYRQSLGQGLEFLIYFQGNSAPDKSGLPSDRFSAERTGGSVSTLTIQRTQQEDSAVYLCASSLEKARGTQYFGPGTRLTVL.

The V and J genes are TRBV7-8 and TRBJ2-2, with D uncertain. V lost 1 base, J lost 1 base, and 10 bases lay in between. Looked up from germline, CDR1 is SGHVS and CDR2 is FQNEAQ. There are 16 residues in the CDR3. The CDR3 region is CASSLDSAGNTGELFF. CDR3 nucleotides: TGTGCCAGCAGCTTAGATTCGGCAGGGAACACCGGGGAGCTGTTTTTT.

The chain combines TRBV9 with TRBJ2-1; TRBD1 matches at 7 bases. CDR3 length equals 18 residues. V was clipped by 0 bases and J by 3 bases; unmatched bases: 12. CDR1 is SGDLS and CDR2 is YYNGEE in the germline V gene. Written as DNA, the CDR3 is TGTGCCAGCAGCGTAGGTCCCTCCGGGACAGTCAACTACAATGAGCAGTTCTTC. Translation gives CASSVGPSGTVNYNEQFF.

This clone has a single count. The chain employs TRBV5-5 and TRBJ2-7; 8 nucleotides line up with TRBD1. This CDR3 spans 15 amino acids. The germline gives CDR1 SGHKS, CDR2 YYEKEE (reference sequence). The J segment lost 2 bases and the V segment lost 1 base, leaving 5 bases of the junction unmatched. Written as DNA, the CDR3 is TGTGCCAGCAGCTTGAACAGGGGGACGACCTACGAGCAGTACTTC. Protein: CASSLNRGTTYEQYF.

The chain uses TRBV7-9 and TRBJ1-4; 10 bases fit TRBD1. Germline V CDR1 and CDR2: SEHNR, FQNEAQ (reference sequence). V was clipped by 5 bases and J by 2 bases; unmatched bases: 11. This CDR3 has 18 amino acids. The CDR3 DNA follows: TGTGCCAGCAGCACGACGACAGGGGGCGGTTCTACTAATGAAAAACTGTTTTTT. This translates into CASSTTTGGGSTNEKLFF.

CDR3 residues: CASSGRGSETQYF. CDR3 DNA sequence: TGTGCCAGCAGTGGGCGGGGGTCGGAGACCCAGTACTTC. J is TRBJ2-5 and V is TRBV6-2 or TRBV6-3; 7 bases fit TRBD2. V was pared by 5 bases and J by 5 bases, with 5 bases of the junction left unmatched. The CDR3 contains 13 residues. Germline V CDR1 and CDR2: MNHEY, SVGEGT.

The chain is built from TRBV19 and TRBJ1-4; 8 positions agree with TRBD1. The germline gives CDR1 LNHDA, CDR2 SQIVND (reference sequence). This CDR3 region has 15 residues. J was trimmed by 8 bases and V by 5 bases; bases with no gene match: 10. CDR3 amino acids: CASSVGQGIWEKLFF. CDR3 sequence (DNA): TGTGCCAGTAGTGTCGGACAGGGAATTTGGGAAAAACTGTTTTTT.

This clone showed up just once. The chain links TRBV6-6 to TRBJ1-2; no firm D call. V lost 8 bases to trimming and J lost 7 bases, with 11 bases between them. The CDR3 loop spans 11 amino acids. Germline V gives CDR1 MNHNY, CDR2 SVGAGI (reference sequence). The CDR3 is CASSWALGYTF. The CDR3 bases are TGTGCCAGCTCCTGGGCTCTTGGCTACACCTTC.

This chain joins TRBV19 and TRBJ2-4, with unresolved D. This CDR3 comprises 15 residues. V lost 0 bases to trimming and J lost 8 bases, with 14 bases between them. Per germline, CDR1 LNHDA and CDR2 SQIVND (reference sequence). CDR3 region: CASSIDRLEWDIQYF. Here the CDR3 DNA reads TGTGCCAGTAGTATAGATCGCCTAGAGTGGGACATTCAGTACTTC.

The J gene is TRBJ2-7, the V gene TRBV2; TRBD1 is a possible D gene (5 bases). The CDR3 has 12 residues. V was pared by 10 bases and J by 2 bases, with 12 bases between. Germline V lookup: CDR1 SNHLY, CDR2 FYNNEI. The CDR3 bases are TGTGCCAACACAGGAGCTACCTACGAGCAGTACTTC. It specifies CANTGATYEQYF.

In DNA form, the CDR3 reads TGCGCCAGCAGTCATTCCCCGGGGCAGGGGAATCAGCCCCAGCATTTT. It translates to CASSHSPGQGNQPQHF. This rearrangement joins TRBV23-1 to TRBJ1-5; possibly TRBD1 for D (6 bases). TRBV23-1 is labeled an ORF, and its function is uncertain. With 3 bases removed from V and 4 bases from J, the gap between germline ends came to 16 bases. This CDR3 is built from 16 residues.

The chain carries TRBV5-4 and TRBJ2-1, with 9 bases identical to TRBD1. Trimming cost V 9 bases and J 7 bases; bases outside gene matches: 17. The CDR3 is made up of 16 amino acids. Looked up from germline, CDR1 is SGHNT and CDR2 is YYREEE (reference sequence). The CDR3: CATIPRGDRVNNEQFF. CDR3 in DNA: TGTGCCACCATCCCGAGAGGGGACAGGGTGAATAATGAGCAGTTCTTC.

DNA for the CDR3: TGTGCCAGCAGTCACGCCTGGACAGGCCGCGGCTACACCTTC. The encoded protein is CASSHAWTGRGYTF. The rearrangement links TRBV7-8 to TRBJ1-2, with 7 bases aligning to TRBD1. This CDR3 spans 14 amino acids. The V segment lost 6 bases and the J segment 8 bases; nucleotides outside the gene matches: 12. Germline assignment: CDR1 SGHVS and CDR2 FQNEAQ.

The CDR3 sequence: CASREWGGDGYTF. The CDR3 DNA follows: TGTGCCAGTCGAGAGTGGGGGGGAGATGGCTACACCTTC. The chain employs TRBV19 and TRBJ1-2; tentatively, D is TRBD1 (5 bases). The CDR3 is made up of 13 amino acids. The V gene's germline CDR1 is LNHDA and CDR2 SQIVND (reference sequence). V lost 8 bases, J lost 6 bases, and 16 bases lay in between. The full variable domain, rest sourced from reference TRBV19 and TRBJ1-2, is DGGITQSPKYLFRKEGQNVTLSCEQNLNHDAMYWYRQDPGQGLRLIYYSQIVNDFQKGDIAEGYSVSREKKESFPLTVTSAQKNPTAFYLCASREWGGDGYTFGSGTRLTVV.

The J gene is TRBJ1-5, the V gene TRBV20-1, with 7 bases matching TRBD1. Trimming at V came to 6 bases and at J to 6 bases, leaving 14 bases not matched to a gene. Germline values: CDR1 DFQATT, CDR2 SNEGSKA (reference sequence). CDR3 size: 15 residues. This CDR3 reads CSASSGTVLGQPQHF. DNA of the CDR3: TGCAGTGCCAGTTCCGGGACAGTACTGGGTCAGCCCCAGCATTTT.

The chain recombines TRBV6-5 with TRBJ2-3; possibly TRBD2 for D (5 bases). V lost 7 bases and J 7 bases, leaving 12 bases between the germline ends. Germline loops: CDR1 MNHEY, CDR2 SVGAGI. The CDR3 covers 12 residues. Here the CDR3 reads CASTGGGHTQYF. CDR3 nucleotide sequence: TGTGCCAGCACCGGAGGCGGGCATACGCAGTATTTT.

The V and J genes are TRBV7-9 and TRBJ2-2, with 7 bases lining up with TRBD1. J lost 4 bases, V lost 7 bases, and 3 bases had no gene match. The V gene's germline CDR1 is SEHNR and CDR2 FQNEAQ (reference sequence). The CDR3 is made up of 13 amino acids. The CDR3 DNA reads TGTGCCAGCATCAGGGGGACCACCGGGGAGCTGTTTTTT. Its translation is CASIRGTTGELFF.

The chain carries TRBV9 and TRBJ1-2; 9 bases match TRBD1. Germline CDR1 is SGDLS and CDR2 is YYNGEE. The CDR3 has 16 amino acids. The V gene end was trimmed by 3 bases and the J gene end by 2 bases; junction bases not matched to a gene: 8. CDR3 coding DNA: TGTGCCAGCAGCGCCGCCGGGACAGGGCCCAACTATGGCTACACCTTC. Protein: CASSAAGTGPNYGYTF. The entire variable domain, with the rest obtained from reference TRBV9 and TRBJ1-2, is as follows: DSGVTQTPKHLITATGQRVTLRCSPRSGDLSVYWYQQSLDQGLQFLIQYYNGEERAKGNILERFSAQQFPDLHSELNLSSLELGDSALYFCASSAAGTGPNYGYTFGSGTRLTVV.

The V call is TRBV6-5, the J call TRBJ2-3; 7 nucleotides match TRBD1. Germline V gene data show CDR1 as MNHEY and CDR2 as SVGAGI. The CDR3 runs to 15 residues. V dropped 6 bases and J dropped 0; count of bases not matched to a gene: 6. CDR3 protein: CASSPRGLSTDTQYF. In DNA form, the CDR3 reads TGTGCCAGCAGCCCCAGGGGGTTAAGCACAGATACGCAGTATTTT.

The chain carries TRBV10-2 and TRBJ2-7, with 10 bases identical to TRBD1. The CDR3 has 14 residues. Germline V gene lookup returns CDR1 WSHSY and CDR2 SAAADI. The junction had 6 bases not matched to a gene; V was cut back by 7 bases and J by 3 bases. In DNA, the CDR3 is TGCGCCAGCAAGGAAGGACAGGGGGACTACGAGCAGTACTTC. Its protein product is CASKEGQGDYEQYF.

The CDR3 sequence: CASSSTYRSYNEQFF. The CDR3 DNA is TGTGCCAGCAGCTCGACTTACCGCTCCTACAATGAGCAGTTCTTC. The genes are TRBV13 and TRBJ2-1, with D hard to call. Germline lookup yields CDR1 PRHDT and CDR2 FYEKMQ (reference sequence). The CDR3 spans 15 residues. V gave up 4 bases and J gave up 0 bases, with 10 bases separating them.

The chain joins TRBV27 to TRBJ2-7, with D tentatively TRBD2 (5 bases). Trimming cost V 6 bases and J 2 bases, with 14 bases left between them. The CDR3 has 14 residues. CDR1 MNHEY and CDR2 SMNVEV come from the germline V gene (reference sequence). The CDR3 region is CASSRGLQAYEQYF. CDR3 DNA: TGTGCCAGCAGCCGAGGACTGCAAGCCTACGAGCAGTACTTC.

The chain joins TRBV7-2 to TRBJ2-1, with 7 bases aligning to TRBD2. The ends lost 1 base at V and 4 bases at J; junction bases unmatched: 1. From germline, CDR1 is SGHTA and CDR2 FQGNSA. CDR3 length equals 14 residues. In DNA, the CDR3 is TGTGCCAGCAGCTTAGGGACTAGTTACAATGAGCAGTTCTTC. Protein: CASSLGTSYNEQFF.

V gene TRBV18 combines with J gene TRBJ1-2; unclear D gene. The germline CDR1 and CDR2 sequences are KGHSH and LQKENI. The V end lost 8 bases, the J end lost 0 bases, and 19 bases lay between the germline ends. The CDR3 runs 16 residues. The CDR3 bases are TGTGCCAGCCGACCCCGAACAGAAACCTCTAACTATGGCTACACCTTC. Residues: CASRPRTETSNYGYTF. Full variable domain (outside the CDR3, taken from reference TRBV18 and TRBJ1-2): NAGVMQNPRHLVRRRGQEARLRCSPMKGHSHVYWYRQLPEEGLKFMVYLQKENIIDESGMPKERFSAEFPKEGPSILRIQQVVRGDSAAYFCASRPRTETSNYGYTFGSGTRLTVV.

The V and J genes are TRBV19 and TRBJ2-5, with TRBD1 identical over 9 bases. Germline V gene data show CDR1 as LNHDA and CDR2 as SQIVND (reference sequence). The CDR3 runs 15 residues. V lost 8 bases, J lost 3 bases, and 10 bases stayed unmatched. CDR3 nucleotides: TGTGCCAGTCACGGTATGACAGGGGGTAAAGAGACCCAGTACTTC. Translating it yields CASHGMTGGKETQYF.

This clone appeared once. The chain joins TRBV7-8 to TRBJ1-4; 7 bases fit TRBD1. The germline CDR1 and CDR2 sequences are SGHVS and FQNEAQ. With V trimmed by 6 bases and J by 4 bases, 8 bases remained unmatched. The CDR3 contains 15 residues. This chain's CDR3 is CASRTDGTVNEKLFF. The DNA for the CDR3 is TGTGCCAGCAGGACGGACGGGACAGTTAATGAAAAACTGTTTTTT.

Regarding this clone: The DNA is left out, because the CDR3 cannot be placed on it with certainty; the CDR3 is given as TCRdb lists it. CDR3 in amino acids: CASILDRGGEKLFF. The chain couples TRBV2 to TRBJ1-4; the tabulated D call, TRBD1, remains unverified against the DNA. The germline V gene has CDR1 SNHLY and CDR2 FYNNEI. The CDR3 contains 14 residues when both ends are counted.